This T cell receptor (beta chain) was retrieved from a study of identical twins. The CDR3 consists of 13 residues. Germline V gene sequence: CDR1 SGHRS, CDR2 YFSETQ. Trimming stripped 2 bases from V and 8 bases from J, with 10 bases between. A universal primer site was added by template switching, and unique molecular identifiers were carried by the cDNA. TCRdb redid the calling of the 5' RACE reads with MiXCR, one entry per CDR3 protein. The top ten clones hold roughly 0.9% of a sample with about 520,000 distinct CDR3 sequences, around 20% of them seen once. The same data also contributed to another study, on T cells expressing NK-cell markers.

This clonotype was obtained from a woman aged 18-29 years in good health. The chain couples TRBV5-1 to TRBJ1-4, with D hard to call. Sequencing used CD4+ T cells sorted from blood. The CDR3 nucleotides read TGCGCCAGCAGCTTAGGTACATCGGAAAAACTGTTTTTT. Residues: CASSLGTSEKLFF.